The 15 T cell receptor beta chains in this list originate from one sample, sequenced in a study of cytomegalovirus exposure and HLA in healthy donors. PCR amplification relied on 60 Vbeta primers (plus 13 Jbeta primers). Clones were read by immunoSEQ multiplex PCR, and TCRdb kept only the in-frame ones, dropping some. This table holds 95,000 to 100,000 clones, 76% found once. Sequenced material: PBMCs. These receptors came from a middle-aged man in good health and CMV-seronegative.

The genes are TRBV6-5 and TRBJ2-7, with TRBD1 matching 9 bases. Germline CDR1 reads MNHEY; CDR2 reads SVGAGI. This CDR3 region has 15 residues. The V segment lost 5 bases and the J segment 6 bases; nucleotides outside the gene matches: 11. CDR3 DNA: TGTGCCAGCAGTGCCCACAGGGGGCAGGTGGCCGAGCAGTACTTC. Translated: CASSAHRGQVAEQYF.

The chain carries TRBV6-5 and TRBJ2-1, with 10 bases identical to TRBD2. Trimming at V came to 7 bases and at J to 10 bases, leaving 13 bases not matched to a gene. The CDR3 covers 15 residues. Germline V gene sequence: CDR1 MNHEY, CDR2 SVGAGI. The DNA of the CDR3 is TGTGCCAGCAATAAGCGGGGGGGCCGTGGGGGCGAGCAGTTCTTC. Translating it yields CASNKRGGRGGEQFF.

In this sample, this clone turned up once. J is TRBJ1-1 and V is TRBV5-1, with TRBD1 matching over 9 bases. The CDR3 has 16 amino acids. Germline CDR1 and CDR2: SGHRS and YFSETQ. The V and J ends lost 2 bases and 6 bases, in that order; junction bases with no gene match: 11. The CDR3 reads CASSLGTGGAGAEAFF. CDR3 bases: TGCGCCAGCAGCTTAGGTACAGGGGGCGCGGGCGCTGAAGCTTTCTTT.

The V and J genes are TRBV11-2 and TRBJ2-5, with D uncertain. The J call may not be correct, given that the DNA end is closer to TRBJ2-7. CDR3 length: 14 amino acids. Germline V gene lookup returns CDR1 SGHAT and CDR2 FQNNGV. In DNA form, the CDR3 reads TGTGCCAGCAGCTTAGGTGTTAACTCCTACGAGCAGTACTTC. It translates to CASSLGVNSYEQYF.

The rearrangement joins TRBV30 to TRBJ1-4; possible D gene TRBD1, 5 bases. This CDR3 contains 16 residues. Trimming shortened V by 4 bases and J by 8 bases, and 23 bases separated the two germline ends. Germline V lookup: CDR1 GTSNPN, CDR2 SVGIG (reference sequence). The CDR3 DNA reads as TGTGCCTGGAACCCTCTACGGAGGGGAATGGGGGAAAAACTGTTTTTT. This translates into CAWNPLRRGMGEKLFF. Using reference TRBV30 and TRBJ1-4 for the parts outside the CDR3, the full variable domain is SQTIHQWPATLVQPVGSPLSLECTVEGTSNPNLYWYRQAAGRGLQLLFYSVGIGQISSEVPQNLSASRPQDRQFILSSKKLLLSDSGFYLCAWNPLRRGMGEKLFFGSGTQLSVL.

V is TRBV30 and J is TRBJ2-7, with 7 nucleotides matching TRBD1. J gave up 2 bases and V 1 base, and 2 bases lay outside the gene matches. This CDR3 spans 13 amino acids. Per germline, CDR1 GTSNPN and CDR2 SVGIG (reference sequence). CDR3 loop: CAWSDDRAYEQYF. CDR3 nucleotide sequence: TGTGCCTGGAGTGACGACAGGGCCTACGAGCAGTACTTC.

The V gene is TRBV19, the J gene TRBJ2-4; maybe TRBD1 (6 bases). Trimming took 3 bases from V and 0 from J, leaving 12 bases between them. The germline CDR1 and CDR2 sequences are LNHDA and SQIVND (reference sequence). The CDR3 contains 16 residues. DNA of the CDR3: TGTGCCAGTAGTATCTTACAGGGACCAGCCAAAAACATTCAGTACTTC. This gives the protein CASSILQGPAKNIQYF.

The rearrangement uses TRBV4-3 and TRBJ2-1; tentative D call: TRBD2 (6 bases). This CDR3 comprises 13 residues. Looked up from germline, CDR1 is LGHNA and CDR2 is YSLEER. With 0 bases removed from V and 9 bases from J, the gap between germline ends came to 9 bases. The DNA for the CDR3 is TGCGCCAGCAGCCAAGATGGGGGGAGTGAGCAGTTCTTC. Translating it yields CASSQDGGSEQFF.

This clone has just a few counts. A far larger clone is one base from this, pointing to a likely read error. The rearrangement uses TRBV11-2 and TRBJ2-7; the D gene is possibly TRBD1 (5 bases). The CDR3 loop spans 14 amino acids. From germline, CDR1 is SGHAT and CDR2 FQNNGV. V was shortened by 1 base and J by 5 bases, with 12 bases between the two germline ends. The CDR3 DNA reads TGTGCCAGCAGCTTAGTGGCAGGGTCCCACGAGCAGTACTTC. Its translation is CASSLVAGSHEQYF. Variable domain in full (rest from reference TRBV11-2 and TRBJ2-7): EAGVAQSPRYKIIEKRQSVAFWCNPISGHATLYWYQQILGQGPKLLIQFQNNGVVDDSQLPKDRFSAERLKGVDSTLKIQPAKLEDSAVYLCASSLVAGSHEQYFGPGTRLTVT.

The V call is TRBV5-1, the J call TRBJ2-3; 8 bases fit TRBD2. The J segment lost 0 bases and the V segment lost 7 bases, leaving 4 bases of the junction unmatched. The CDR3 loop spans 14 amino acids. The V gene's germline CDR1 is SGHRS and CDR2 YFSETQ. This chain's CDR3 is CASGTSGSTDTQYF. The CDR3 region has the DNA TGCGCCAGCGGTACTAGCGGAAGCACAGATACGCAGTATTTT. The variable domain in full, with the rest retrieved from reference TRBV5-1 and TRBJ2-3, is KAGVTQTPRYLIKTRGQQVTLSCSPISGHRSVSWYQQTPGQGLQFLFEYFSETQRNKGNFPGRFSGRQFSNSRSEMNVSTLELGDSALYLCASGTSGSTDTQYFGPGTRLTVL.

The CDR3 nucleotides read TGCGCCAGCAGTGAGTTTAGGACTAGCGGGAACAATGAGCAGTTCTTC. Translation gives CASSEFRTSGNNEQFF. The chain uses TRBV10-1 and TRBJ2-1; TRBD2 agrees at 12 bases. Germline CDR1 is WNHNN and CDR2 is SYGVQD (reference sequence). This CDR3 has 16 amino acids. V dropped 1 base and J dropped 5; count of bases not matched to a gene: 3.

J is TRBJ2-7 and V is TRBV7-2; 14 nucleotides align to TRBD2. The ends lost 5 bases at V and 3 bases at J; junction bases unmatched: 3. There are 15 residues in the CDR3. Per the germline V gene, CDR1 is SGHTA and CDR2 is FQGNSA. The CDR3 here is CASSLGTSGGYEQYF. CDR3 in DNA: TGTGCCAGCAGCCTCGGGACTAGCGGGGGCTACGAGCAGTACTTC.

This clone was recorded once. The chain employs TRBV7-2 and TRBJ1-4; 8 bases line up with TRBD1. The trim removed 6 bases at V and 11 bases at J, leaving 14 bases unmatched. Germline loops: CDR1 SGHTA, CDR2 FQGNSA. The CDR3 is 15 residues long. This CDR3 reads CASSSALGGDRKLFF. In nucleotides, the CDR3 is TGTGCCAGCAGTTCCGCCCTCGGTGGGGACAGGAAACTGTTTTTT. Using reference TRBV7-2 and TRBJ1-4 for the parts outside the CDR3, the full variable domain is GAGVSQSPSNKVTEKGKDVELRCDPISGHTALYWYRQSLGQGLEFLIYFQGNSAPDKSGLPSDRFSAERTGGSVSTLTIQRTQQEDSAVYLCASSSALGGDRKLFFGSGTQLSVL.

V gene TRBV7-2 combines with J gene TRBJ2-7; the match to TRBD1 covers 9 bases. The germline CDR1 and CDR2 sequences are SGHTA and FQGNSA. The V and J ends lost 4 bases and 3 bases, in that order; junction bases with no gene match: 7. The CDR3 spans 15 residues. CDR3 bases: TGTGCCAGCAGCTCGAACAGGGGGCAATTCTACGAGCAGTACTTC. Residues: CASSSNRGQFYEQYF. The full variable domain, completed using reference TRBV7-2 and TRBJ2-7, is GAGVSQSPSNKVTEKGKDVELRCDPISGHTALYWYRQSLGQGLEFLIYFQGNSAPDKSGLPSDRFSAERTGGSVSTLTIQRTQQEDSAVYLCASSSNRGQFYEQYFGPGTRLTVT.

CDR3: CASSLEGAGEKLFF. As DNA, the CDR3 is TGTGCCAGCAGTTTGGAGGGGGCTGGGGAAAAACTGTTTTTT. The V gene is TRBV28, the J gene TRBJ1-4; TRBD1 agrees at 7 bases. CDR3 size: 14 residues. Trimming removed 3 bases from V and 8 bases from J; junction bases left unmatched: 6. Per the germline V gene, CDR1 is MDHEN and CDR2 is SYDVKM. Combining the CDR3 with reference TRBV28 and TRBJ1-4 gives the whole variable domain DVKVTQSSRYLVKRTGEKVFLECVQDMDHENMFWYRQDPGLGLRLIYFSYDVKMKEKGDIPEGYSVSREKKERFSLILESASTNQTSMYLCASSLEGAGEKLFFGSGTQLSVL.